This entry describes one T cell receptor beta chain. In the original workflow: Reference gene primers were amplified, and this amplification served to estimate nucleated cell counts. Profiled with immunoSEQ multiplex PCR; TCRdb holds only in-frame clones, not every one. V, J and clone size are taken as reported in that table, and D and trimming were inferred from the DNA itself. The data contain 100,000 to 150,000 clones, about 88% of them singletons. These data belong to a study of blood T cell repertoires in COVID-19. Looking at the study overall: COVID-19 samples collected from the United States, Italy and Spain covered acute and convalescent phases. T cells, B-cell-depleted T cells, or PBMCs supplied cDNA or gDNA.

With V trimmed by 1 base and J by 0 bases, 2 bases remained unmatched. Germline-derived CDR1 and CDR2 are SGHRS and YFSETQ. CDR3 size: 15 residues. Material: peripheral blood. The clonotype comes from a woman older than 75 with acute or convalescent COVID-19. The chain is built from TRBV5-1 and TRBJ2-7, with 9 nucleotides matching TRBD1. CDR3 coding DNA: TGCGCCAGCAGCTTGACAGGGGGCCTCTCCTACGAGCAGTACTTC. The encoded protein is CASSLTGGLSYEQYF.